The following is a T cell receptor (beta chain) sequence with its context. The data stem from a study of blood T cell dynamics during melanoma immunotherapy. Sequencing used immunoSEQ multiplex PCR; TCRdb keeps in-frame clones, though not all of them. Among 3,000 to 3,500 clones, 96% were seen once, and the ten largest hold around 0.5%. Time point defined: week 3, after first cycle of checkpoint inhibitor. This CDR3 contains 14 residues. V lost 0 bases to trimming and J lost 5 bases, with 11 bases between them. From germline, CDR1 is PRHDT and CDR2 FYEKMQ (reference sequence). This receptor was taken from a human donor with melanoma. This chain uses TRBV13 with TRBJ2-7; D not certain. Source: effector memory CD8+ T cells from blood, taken from a patient treated with checkpoint blockade. In nucleotides, the CDR3 is TGTGCCAGCAGCTTAGGTGGACCTGGCGACGAGCAGTACTTC. This gives the protein CASSLGGPGDEQYF. Filled out from reference TRBV13 and TRBJ2-7, the complete variable domain reads AAGVIQSPRHLIKEKRETATLKCYPIPRHDTVYWYQQGPGQDPQFLISFYEKMQSDKGSIPDRFSAQQFSDYHSELNMSSLELGDSALYFCASSLGGPGDEQYFGPGTRLTVT.